These 9 T cell receptor beta chains were sequenced from one sample in a study of blood T cell repertoires in COVID-19. Method: immunoSEQ multiplex PCR; TCRdb's copy keeps in-frame clones and lacks some. The table shows roughly 250,000 clones, with nearly 90% occurring only once. The sequencing input was peripheral blood. These receptors came from a woman in her thirties or forties who had recovered from COVID-19.

V is TRBV6-6 and J is TRBJ2-1; 10 bases match TRBD2. The V and J ends lost 6 bases and 8 bases, in that order; junction bases with no gene match: 10. CDR3 length: 15 residues. Germline CDR1 and CDR2: MNHNY and SVGAGI (reference sequence). The CDR3 region is CASSDFSGRLYEQFF. CDR3 nucleotide sequence: TGTGCCAGCAGCGATTTTAGCGGGAGGCTCTATGAGCAGTTCTTC.

The chain carries TRBV4-1 and TRBJ2-1, with 7 bases lining up with TRBD2. Unmatched junction bases numbered 13, after V lost 1 base and J lost 4 bases. Per germline, CDR1 MGHRA and CDR2 YSYEKL. This CDR3 comprises 18 residues. The CDR3 nucleotides are TGCGCCAGCAGCCAAGGGGCGGCGGGAGCGGTGAATTACAATGAGCAGTTCTTC. Amino acid sequence: CASSQGAAGAVNYNEQFF.

V and J are TRBV18 and TRBJ2-3, with a weak D call TRBD2 (6 bases). Trimming removed 4 bases from V and 2 bases from J, with 10 bases in between. The CDR3 sequence is 14 residues long. The germline V gene has CDR1 KGHSH and CDR2 LQKENI. In DNA form, the CDR3 reads TGTGCCAGCTCACTCTCTAGCGCCACAGATACGCAGTATTTT. It encodes CASSLSSATDTQYF.

V is TRBV19 and J is TRBJ2-4; 7 positions agree with TRBD1. The V segment lost 4 bases and the J segment 7 bases; nucleotides outside the gene matches: 7. Germline V lookup: CDR1 LNHDA, CDR2 SQIVND (reference sequence). The CDR3 contains 14 residues. The CDR3 sequence: CASSSTGTANIQYF. The CDR3 nucleotides read TGTGCCAGTAGTAGTACTGGGACAGCGAACATTCAGTACTTC.

The chain joins TRBV2 to TRBJ1-3, with a tentative D call TRBD1 (6 bases). The V end was cut by 4 bases, the J end by 2 bases, with 12 bases between. Germline V gene lookup returns CDR1 SNHLY and CDR2 FYNNEI. The CDR3 totals 15 residues. CDR3 nucleotides: TGTGCCAGCAGTGTACAGGGTGGAGCTGGAAACACCATATATTTT. Residues: CASSVQGGAGNTIYF.

As for this clone: This same CDR3 is encoded by further DNA sequences in the sample. The rearrangement joins TRBV18 to TRBJ1-5, with D maybe TRBD1 (6 bases). Germline V gene data show CDR1 as KGHSH and CDR2 as LQKENI. The CDR3 is made up of 14 amino acids. Trimming removed 3 bases from V and 5 bases from J, with 11 bases in between. The CDR3 nucleotides are TGTGCCAGCTCACCGACAGGTGGAGATCAGCCCCAGCATTTT. This sequence encodes CASSPTGGDQPQHF.

The DNA for the CDR3 is TGTGCCAGCAGCCAAGAAGGAGGACAGGACCTTAGATATGGCTACACCTTC. Translating gives CASSQEGGQDLRYGYTF. The chain has TRBV4-2 and TRBJ1-2, with 7 nucleotides matching TRBD1. This CDR3 region has 17 residues. CDR1 LGHNA and CDR2 YNFKEQ come from the germline V gene. V shed 0 bases, J shed 5 bases, and the junction held 12 bases outside the gene matches.

The J gene is TRBJ2-5, the V gene TRBV3-1 (or the pseudogene TRBV3-2); the match to TRBD2 covers 9 bases. After removal of 4 bases from V and 2 bases from J, the junction contained 5 bases not matched to a gene. The CDR3 is 15 amino acids. CDR1 is LGHDT and CDR2 is YNNKEL in the germline V gene (reference sequence). The CDR3 is CASSPHSGGQETQYF. DNA for the CDR3: TGTGCCAGCAGCCCACACAGCGGGGGGCAAGAGACCCAGTACTTC.

The CDR3 DNA follows: TGTGCCAGCAGCAGAGCCAGGGGTCGGTTGAACACCGGGGAGCTGTTTTTT. Protein: CASSRARGRLNTGELFF. The J gene is TRBJ2-2, the V gene TRBV7-2, with TRBD1 as a possible D gene (6 bases). V lost 5 bases and J lost 1, with 17 bases in between. Germline V CDR1 and CDR2: SGHTA, FQGNSA. This CDR3 contains 17 residues.